This TCR beta chain was sequenced for a study of CD8 T cells in ankylosing spondylitis. The study's findings and limits: Disease-linked clones proved CD8+ and comparatively uncommon in peripheral blood.

This CDR3 contains 15 residues. Germline CDR1 reads SGHAT; CDR2 reads FQNNGV. V dropped 5 bases and J dropped 8 bases, with 19 bases sitting between them. Researchers built TCR beta libraries using quantitative 5'-RACE with molecular barcodes. TCRdb fed the 5' RACE reads into MiXCR, producing one record per CDR3 protein. The data contain 300,000 to 400,000 distinct CDR3 sequences, 14% to 15% of them singletons. Comment on this clonotype: The antigen is not known.

This chain links TRBV11-2 with TRBJ2-1; D is unclear. Sequencing was performed on blood, either unsorted or a sorted T cell fraction (not recorded which). The clonotype originates from a male donor with ankylosing spondylitis or in good health (not recorded which). The DNA of the CDR3 is TGTGCCAGCAGCCATTCCTCGGGCCGGTGGGATGAGCAGTTCTTC. Its protein is CASSHSSGRWDEQFF.